The clone carrying this T cell receptor beta chain has just a few counts. Its antigen is not known. The data stem from a study of T cell repertoires in cytomegalovirus infection. For the study at large: Well-studied HLA-B-restricted epitopes and recently identified HLA-C-restricted epitopes of CMV were both used in the study. Through public TCR beta signatures, both CMV infection and matching HLA type were indicated.

TCRdb passed the reads through MiXCR, listing each CDR3 protein once. Seen here are 75,000 to 100,000 distinct CDR3 sequences, 25% to 30% observed once, and the top ten hold about three quarters. General study findings and limits: In two of eight donors, the top clonotype was HLA-C-restricted CMV-specific.

This CDR3 contains 18 residues. Germline CDR1 MNHEY, CDR2 SVGAGI. The trim removed 5 bases at V and 0 bases at J, leaving 13 bases unmatched. This TCR came from a human donor in good health (CMV status not recorded). Some clones in this sample may be carry-over from other donors' samples. The sequencing used CD8+ T cells from cultured PBMCs, collected from culture after CMV antigen stimulation. The chain is built from TRBV6-5 and TRBJ1-3; 7 positions match TRBD1. CDR3 amino acids: CASSPNYHRGSSGNTIYF. In DNA form, the CDR3 reads TGTGCCAGCAGTCCAAATTACCACAGGGGCTCCTCTGGAAACACCATATATTTT.